One sample yielded the 5 T cell receptor beta chains listed below, sequenced in a study of T cells in Graves' hyperthyroidism and ophthalmopathy. Regions amplified from RNA transcripts were the TCR beta CDR3 regions. A first-round RT-PCR of the TCR CDR3 used the HTBI primer set. TCRdb processed the multiplex PCR reads anew with MiXCR; each CDR3 protein has one entry. The table records about 360,000 distinct CDR3 sequences, around 13% of them present only once. The sample taken for sequencing was blood. These TCRs come from a woman aged 18-30 years with Graves' hyperthyroidism.

This clonotype showed up just a few times. This chain uses TRBV4-1 with TRBJ1-1; no reliable D call. Germline values: CDR1 MGHRA, CDR2 YSYEKL. Trimming shortened V by 2 bases and J by 0 bases, and 31 bases separated the two germline ends. CDR3 length equals 22 residues. The CDR3 DNA reads as TGCGCCAGCAGCCAACATCCTGGTCTCCCTTTACCTGAAGCCGGTCTGAACACTGAAGCTTTCTTT. Translated: CASSQHPGLPLPEAGLNTEAFF.

This clonotype occurred many times. The rearrangement uses TRBV6-2 or TRBV6-3 and TRBJ2-1; D is tentatively TRBD1 or TRBD2 (5 bases each). Germline values: CDR1 MNHEY, CDR2 SVGEGT. Trimming stripped 6 bases from V and 8 bases from J, with 17 bases between. The CDR3 spans 14 residues. The CDR3 spells CASSLRGVRHEQFF. In DNA form, the CDR3 reads TGTGCCAGCAGCCTCCGAGGGGTCAGGCATGAGCAGTTCTTC.

The sample holds many counts of this clonotype. The chain uses TRBV28 and TRBJ1-6; 9 positions agree with TRBD1. The CDR3 has 16 residues. The trim removed 6 bases at V and 10 bases at J, leaving 13 bases unmatched. Germline V gene data show CDR1 as MDHEN and CDR2 as SYDVKM. The CDR3 DNA reads TGTGCCAGCAGCCTTCCCTGGGGACAGGGTGAATCACCCCTCCACTTT. Encoded protein: CASSLPWGQGESPLHF.

The V and J genes are TRBV5-1 and TRBJ2-3, with D possibly TRBD1 on 5 matching bases. V lost 5 bases and J 4 bases, leaving 17 bases between the germline ends. This CDR3 spans 15 amino acids. The germline CDR1 and CDR2 sequences are SGHRS and YFSETQ. This chain's CDR3 is CASRLTLTAPDTQYF. For the CDR3, the DNA is TGCGCCAGCAGATTAACATTGACAGCCCCAGATACGCAGTATTTT. Full variable domain (outside the CDR3, taken from reference TRBV5-1 and TRBJ2-3): KAGVTQTPRYLIKTRGQQVTLSCSPISGHRSVSWYQQTPGQGLQFLFEYFSETQRNKGNFPGRFSGRQFSNSRSEMNVSTLELGDSALYLCASRLTLTAPDTQYFGPGTRLTVL.

This clonotype came up a few times. This rearrangement joins TRBV4-1 to TRBJ2-3, with D perhaps TRBD2 (6 bases). Germline CDR1 is MGHRA and CDR2 is YSYEKL. CDR3 size: 17 residues. The germline V and J ends were trimmed by 0 bases and 6 bases, with 19 bases remaining between them. CDR3 bases: TGCGCCAGCAGCCAAGAAATAGGGACTCGCGGGTTGGATACGCAGTATTTT. This codes for CASSQEIGTRGLDTQYF.